What follows is one TCR beta chain and its context. Its target is not known. Some clones are missing from TCRdb's copy, which holds only in-frame ones; the method was immunoSEQ multiplex PCR. The sample lists about 110,000 clones; 94% were seen once. The sample comes from a study of T cell responses to AZD1222 COVID-19 vaccine. Study conclusions and caveats: Vaccine-associated CD4 TCRs ranged over spike, dominating at 160-218 and 743-854. Clonal diversity was possibly underestimated; the donors were predominantly white British and more often female.

Trimming cost V 3 bases and J 3 bases, with 11 bases left between them. Germline CDR1 and CDR2: KGHSH and LQKENI. This CDR3 has 14 amino acids. The starting material was peripheral blood, obtained 28 days after the second AZD1222 dose. The chain has TRBV18 and TRBJ1-1, with D hard to call. This TCR came from an adult who received the AZD1222 COVID-19 vaccine. The CDR3 region is CASSPTGMDTEAFF. The CDR3 DNA is TGTGCCAGCTCACCGACGGGGATGGACACTGAAGCTTTCTTT.